Listed below are T cell receptor beta chains from one sample, sequenced in a study of blood T cells in healthy people across ages. One entry per CDR3 protein, called by TCRdb with MiXCR from the 5' RACE reads. The table shows roughly 800,000 distinct CDR3 sequences, with 20% to 25% occurring only once. A further study also used this sample, focusing on T cells of mothers and their children.

The sample was blood. These receptors originate from a boy between 10 and 17 years old in good health. Each CDR3 is given without its conserved first and last residue. Size is omitted from some rows. Given values are once, few, many or a class for expanded clones.

V	J	size	CDR3
TRBV5-1	TRBJ2-7	few	ASSFWDRSYEQY
TRBV6-6	TRBJ1-2	NA	ASSYFPAGRDGYT
TRBV28	TRBJ1-4	NA	ASSRPGATNEKLF
TRBV9	TRBJ2-5	NA	ASSTDTNQETQY
TRBV7-7	TRBJ2-5	NA	ASSIKVSWNQETQY
TRBV5-1	TRBJ1-4	once	ASSLSTQANEKLF
TRBV3-1	TRBJ2-3	once	ASSPTSGRRTDTQY
TRBV7-9	TRBJ2-5	many	ASSSVQETQY
TRBV14	TRBJ2-1	NA	ASSQDWNVEQF
TRBV6-5	NA	NA	ASSHVGGGGYEQY
TRBV7-9	TRBJ1-5	few	ASSSSGTFQPQH
TRBV3-1	TRBJ2-1	NA	ASSQVTSGTTFYNEQF
TRBV4-3	TRBJ2-4	once	ASSQDWRGALSGIQY
TRBV6-2/TRBV6-3	TRBJ2-7	few	ASSQPPGSIYEQY
TRBV11-3	TRBJ2-5	NA	ASSLEASGTQY
TRBV4-1	TRBJ2-7	NA	ASSPTVPLYEQY
TRBV20-1	TRBJ2-1	few	SATPTGPNEQF
TRBV7-9	TRBJ2-5	few	AERDLEDQETQY
TRBV20-1	NA	few	SLFESYEQY
TRBV20-1	TRBJ1-2	NA	SARDKGGGDYGYT
TRBV29-1	TRBJ2-1	NA	SVDKGQGKYNEQF
TRBV27	TRBJ2-2	many	ASSPQVLGGELF
TRBV4-2	TRBJ1-4	NA	ASRTVGVPNEKLF
TRBV12-3/TRBV12-4	TRBJ2-5	few	ASSPTGVWETQY
TRBV2	TRBJ2-3	NA	ASSGTSGRDTQY
TRBV6-5	TRBJ1-1	few	ASSWDRGAEAF
TRBV7-2	TRBJ2-3	many	ASSLVGGSTDTQY
TRBV7-8	TRBJ2-5	few	ASSPRGLAGIQETQY
TRBV20-1	TRBJ1-1	few	SARDHGDTEAF
TRBV7-6	NA	NA	ASSSPLGSVYEQY
TRBV18	TRBJ2-1	few	ASSPGQNNEQF
TRBV5-1	TRBJ1-2	NA	ASSGGEGSNGYT
TRBV7-9	TRBJ1-3	NA	ASSPVGGAGNTIY
TRBV5-6	TRBJ2-3	few	ASSFRTAAPTQY
TRBV9	TRBJ1-2	few	ASSEGGHSGGYT
TRBV5-1	TRBJ1-6	NA	ASSLDEGRGSPLH
TRBV20-1	TRBJ2-5	NA	SAPEVPWETQY
TRBV24-1	TRBJ2-5	few	ASLPGEQY
TRBV6-5	TRBJ2-7	few	ASSYSWGGPYEQY
TRBV29-1	TRBJ2-5	few	SVETSGRATQY
TRBV6-5	TRBJ1-2	few	ASSGGGEYGYT
TRBV7-2	TRBJ2-5	few	ASSLVDRGGSQY
TRBV6-5	TRBJ1-2	NA	ASVPGWDRVSYT
TRBV9	TRBJ2-1	few	ASSVARFLDDEQF
TRBV29-1	TRBJ2-3	few	TQDTPSTDTQY
TRBV5-1	TRBJ2-3	few	ASSSQAASTDTQY
TRBV9	TRBJ2-7	few	ASSVRDTSYEQY
TRBV29-1	TRBJ2-4	few	SVDVADIQY
TRBV12-3/TRBV12-4	TRBJ1-4	few	ASSSFLNEKLF
TRBV20-1	TRBJ2-3	NA	SASKAGADTQY